The 5 T cell receptor beta chains below all came from one sample that was sequenced in a study of shared clonotypes between healthy human individuals. Generated by immunoSEQ multiplex PCR, the TCRdb table keeps only in-frame clones and is missing some. This sample carries some 200,000 clones, about 93% of them seen once, and the ten largest clones take around 0.072%. Specimen: naive CD4+ T cells sorted from blood. The subset is: CD45RA+ positively selected. The receptors derive from a woman between 25 and 40 years old in good health.

The J gene is TRBJ2-7, the V gene TRBV28, with TRBD1 as a possible D gene (6 bases). The V end lost 6 bases, the J end lost 2 bases, and 20 bases lay between the germline ends. This CDR3 contains 16 residues. Looked up from germline, CDR1 is MDHEN and CDR2 is SYDVKM. The CDR3 DNA sequence: TGTGCCAGCAGCCCTAGCTCGGGGACACGGCCCTACGAGCAGTACTTC. Translated, it gives CASSPSSGTRPYEQYF.

The genes are TRBV5-1 and TRBJ2-1; D is perhaps TRBD1 (7 bases). This CDR3 contains 16 residues. Trimming pared 0 bases from V and 2 bases from J, leaving 12 bases between. The germline CDR1 and CDR2 sequences are SGHRS and YFSETQ. CDR3 region: CASSLAGGGTYNEQFF. The CDR3 nucleotides are TGCGCCAGCAGCTTGGCAGGAGGGGGCACCTACAATGAGCAGTTCTTC. Full variable domain (remainder filled in from reference TRBV5-1 and TRBJ2-1): KAGVTQTPRYLIKTRGQQVTLSCSPISGHRSVSWYQQTPGQGLQFLFEYFSETQRNKGNFPGRFSGRQFSNSRSEMNVSTLELGDSALYLCASSLAGGGTYNEQFFGPGTRLTVL.

The chain uses TRBV30 and TRBJ2-1; D not certain. The V end was cut by 1 base, the J end by 4 bases, with 2 bases between. CDR3 length: 11 amino acids. Germline loops: CDR1 GTSNPN, CDR2 SVGIG (reference sequence). This CDR3 reads CAWSAYNEQFF. The CDR3 DNA is TGTGCCTGGAGTGCGTACAATGAGCAGTTCTTC.

The chain uses TRBV6-1 and TRBJ2-7; the match to TRBD1 covers 9 bases. This CDR3 contains 13 residues. The J segment lost 6 bases and the V segment lost 5 bases, leaving 5 bases of the junction unmatched. Germline V gene lookup returns CDR1 MNHNS and CDR2 SASEGT. The CDR3 loop is CASSLDRGFEQYF. Here the CDR3 DNA reads TGTGCCAGCAGTCTCGACAGGGGGTTCGAGCAGTACTTC.

V gene TRBV7-2 combines with J gene TRBJ2-7, with 9 bases lining up with TRBD2. This CDR3 is 15 amino acids long. V was clipped by 2 bases and J by 0 bases; unmatched bases: 2. Per the germline V gene, CDR1 is SGHTA and CDR2 is FQGNSA. The CDR3 is CASSLTAGGSYEQYF. CDR3 sequence (DNA): TGTGCCAGCAGCTTAACAGCGGGAGGCTCCTACGAGCAGTACTTC.